This TCR beta chain was documented in a study of CD8 T cells in Susac syndrome. The trim removed 5 bases at V and 5 bases at J, leaving 12 bases unmatched. This CDR3 has 16 amino acids. In germline, CDR1 is MGHDK, CDR2 SYGVNS. Random-hexamer reverse transcription was applied to roughly 0.5 to 1 ug RNA. From the immunoSEQ multiplex PCR reads, TCRdb called clonotypes with MiXCR, one entry per CDR3 protein. The sample lists about 140,000 distinct CDR3 sequences; approximately 95% were seen once. The source of this sequence is a human donor with multiple sclerosis. V usage is TRBV25-1 and J usage is TRBJ2-7; 10 nucleotides line up with TRBD2. Sequenced sample: CD4+ T cells from PBMCs. CDR3 region: CASSIPSSGRGDEQYF. The DNA of the CDR3 is TGTGCCAGCAGTATCCCCTCTAGCGGGAGAGGTGACGAGCAGTACTTC.